This T cell receptor beta chain was sequenced during a study of cytomegalovirus exposure and HLA in healthy donors. As for the study in general: The same platform was used for the 110 or so validation repertoires and the roughly 720 first-cohort repertoires, a later analysis reported.

CDR3 length equals 11 residues. Germline lookup yields CDR1 SGHTA and CDR2 FQGNSA. Trimming stripped 4 bases from V and 3 bases from J, with 3 bases between. The protocol was immunoSEQ multiplex PCR, while the TCRdb copy is restricted to in-frame clones and leaves out a portion. Among some 150,000 clones listed, more than 75% were seen once. J is TRBJ1-1 and V is TRBV7-2; unclear D gene. The origin of this receptor is a man younger than 35 in good health and CMV-seronegative. Sequencing input: PBMCs. CDR3 region: CASSYYTEAFF. The CDR3 DNA reads TGTGCCAGCAGCTACTACACTGAAGCTTTCTTT.